A selection of T cell receptor beta chains follows, all from one sample in a study of high-grade serous ovarian cancer treatment subgroups. Here immunoSEQ multiplex PCR was the method, and the copy in TCRdb shows in-frame clones only, minus some. The sample holds some 9,100 clones, 60% to 80% seen once. Sequencing used tumor tissue. All receptors derive from a human donor with high-grade serous ovarian cancer. CDR3s leave out the opening cysteine and the closing phenylalanine or tryptophan. Fields, in order: clone size, J gene, D gene, V gene, CDR3 length, CDR3 protein. The D gene is left open where the match is weak. Expanded clones are given a class, and other clones once, few, many or no size at all.

>few|TRBJ1-5|-|TRBV4-1|14
ASSQDKGEVNQPQH
>-|TRBJ2-4|TRBD1|TRBV4-2|10
ASSQETGSQY
>-|TRBJ2-7|-|TRBV7-2|10
ASSPYSYEQY
>-|TRBJ2-3|-|TRBV5-4|10
ASSLNGDTQY
>-|TRBJ2-1|TRBD2|TRBV18|14
ASSPPFASGSDEQF
>-|-|-|TRBV13|11
ASSLFKATEQY
>-|TRBJ2-1|TRBD2|TRBV4-1|14
ASSQVALAGAHEQF
>few|TRBJ1-3|-|TRBV7-9|14
ASSRGDRSSGNTIY
>-|TRBJ2-2|-|TRBV6-4|14
ASSDSWGGDTGELF
>-|TRBJ1-6|-|TRBV5-6|14
ASSLVGGPDNSPLH
>once|TRBJ2-7|TRBD1|TRBV6-5|13
ASSYSNSGGYEQY
>-|TRBJ2-7|-|TRBV11-2|14
ASSLAQGRGGGEQY
>-|TRBJ2-7|-|TRBV2|11
ASERQKGSEQY
>-|-|-|TRBV20-1|9
SGTDSYEQY
>-|TRBJ2-5|-|TRBV10-3|12
AISESQGQETQY
>few|TRBJ2-2|-|TRBV15|14
ATSRDKGVNTGELF
>-|TRBJ2-7|TRBD2|TRBV6-1|9
ASTRGGEQY
>-|TRBJ1-6|-|TRBV27|13
ASTAERTYNSPLH
>-|TRBJ2-5|TRBD1|TRBV7-9|14
ASREIQGEDKETQY
>-|TRBJ1-2|TRBD1|TRBV6-1|13
ASSEEAGGDYGYT
>-|TRBJ2-3|-|TRBV15|12
ATSRDRGPDTQY
>-|TRBJ1-4|-|TRBV18|14
ASSRASRAVEEKLF
>-|TRBJ2-1|-|TRBV5-1|11
ASSGTGTGEQF
>-|TRBJ2-1|TRBD2|TRBV10-3|13
AISPDSGKKNEQF
>-|TRBJ2-7|TRBD1|TRBV15|12
ATSRDRGPYEQY
>once|TRBJ2-2|-|TRBV7-8|14
ASSELAFSAPGELF
>-|TRBJ2-7|-|TRBV29-1|10
SVERGRGMEY
>-|TRBJ2-3|-|TRBV6-6|11
ASAPVSTDTQY
>-|TRBJ2-1|TRBD2|TRBV9|14
ASSPIAGGWGNEQF
>-|TRBJ2-7|TRBD1|TRBV10-3|14
ATSFGTVVEGYEQY
>-|TRBJ2-5|TRBD1|TRBV5-4|12
ASSTGGTQETQY
>-|TRBJ2-3|-|TRBV14|15
ASSQFFGGGGTDTQY
>-|TRBJ2-3|TRBD2|TRBV4-2|14
ASSQTSGRDGDTQY
>-|TRBJ1-4|TRBD1|TRBV4-1|15
ASSRNQGAAPLEKLF
>-|TRBJ1-4|-|TRBV5-1|14
ASSPEGWATNEKLF
>-|TRBJ2-1|-|TRBV11-3|11
ASSLLGGNEQF
>-|TRBJ2-1|-|TRBV18|14
ASSPSRGIDNNEQF
>-|-|TRBD2|TRBV19|13
ASNRGVWREDEQY
>-|TRBJ2-1|TRBD2|TRBV5-1|13
ASSLWLAGGNEQF
>-|TRBJ2-5|-|TRBV18|14
ASSPLLTLIQETQY
>-|TRBJ1-6|-|TRBV2|11
ASMMANNSPLH
>-|TRBJ1-1|-|TRBV20-1|9
SATDTTEAF
>-|TRBJ2-7|-|TRBV2|12
ASTSLGSPYEQY
>once|TRBJ2-1|-|TRBV29-1|11
SVTRGSYNEQF
>-|TRBJ2-7|-|TRBV5-8|13
ASSFQGRGSYEQY
>-|TRBJ1-5|-|TRBV15|13
ATSRARDSNQPQH
>-|TRBJ2-7|-|TRBV7-8|14
ASSLGPDMSSYEQY
>-|TRBJ2-3|-|TRBV7-9|9
ASSSTDTQY
>once|TRBJ2-6|-|TRBV7-8|13
ASSSSGAGANVLT
>few|TRBJ2-5|TRBD1|TRBV28|11
ASSPSGGETQY